This entry concerns a single T cell receptor (beta chain). Its specificity is unknown. TCRdb recomputed calls from the 5' RACE reads with MiXCR, one row per CDR3 protein. This table has about 350,000 distinct CDR3 sequences, less than 9.5% appearing once. This CDR3 spans 14 amino acids. Trimming took off 3 bases at V and 1 base at J, with 12 bases between the two ends. In germline, CDR1 is DFQATT, CDR2 SNEGSKA (reference sequence). These data belong to a study of T cells after yellow fever vaccination. The study, taken as a whole, reports: Relatively few clonotypes were ones that appeared in both CD4 and CD8 compartments.

The TCR comes from a man younger than 30 who received the YFV17D yellow fever vaccine. This chain links TRBV20-1 with TRBJ1-1, with D possibly matching TRBD1 (6 bases). The sequenced sample was PBMCs, obtained more than 40 days after the first yellow fever vaccination. The CDR3 DNA is TGCAGTGCTAGTAACAGGGAAGGGAACACTGAAGCTTTCTTT. Translation: CSASNREGNTEAFF.